The clone carrying this T cell receptor (beta chain) is a singleton in its sample. As yet, its antigen is unknown. Germline assignment: CDR1 SGHDT and CDR2 YYEEEE. The CDR3 sequence is 14 residues long. Trimming took off 3 bases at V and 6 bases at J, with 14 bases between the two ends. This sample is part of a study of T-cell memory formation after mild COVID-19. Study-wide points: Nothing showed for sure that second-wave clones peaking on day 37 were SARS-CoV-2 specific. Among CD4+ contracting clones, most were CM and EM, and CD8+ ones EMRA.

Libraries for TCRalpha and TCRbeta carried sample barcodes and unique molecular identifiers via 5'RACE. TCRdb reanalysed the 5' RACE reads using MiXCR and keeps one entry per CDR3 protein. The table has about 400,000 distinct CDR3 sequences, less than 25% seen once. The chain joins TRBV5-6 to TRBJ2-3; D may be TRBD2 (6 bases). This sequence was found in an adult woman who had mild COVID-19 (a few samples of this study predate the infection). Cell type and time point are not known. The specimen sequenced was PBMCs or a T cell subset sorted from them (not recorded which). The CDR3 nucleotides are TGTGCCAGCAGCTCCGACACTAGCCCTGATACGCAGTATTTT. Its protein is CASSSDTSPDTQYF.